This T cell receptor (beta chain) is from a study of T cells in Graves' hyperthyroidism and ophthalmopathy (dated by TCRdb to the late 2010s). About the investigation overall: Peripheral blood samples were taken at initial diagnosis, before any treatment was given. A discovery cohort of around 100 patients, roughly 45 with Graves' ophthalmopathy and 57 with stable Graves' hyperthyroidism, was used to find distinguishing TCR V-J signatures. Whether ophthalmopathy could be predicted prospectively was tested in an independent validation cohort made up of about 20 hyperthyroidism patients plus 17 patients who later progressed to ophthalmopathy. The approximately 100 discovery patients were randomly divided into training and test sets at a 7:3 ratio. In addition, the study compared T-cell repertoires in thyroid tissue and in blood from about 6 Graves' hyperthyroidism patients. After blood sampling, hyperthyroidism patients were treated with methimazole at a starting dose of 30 mg daily, and ophthalmopathy patients were treated with high-dose intravenous methylprednisolone. According to the paper, TCR Vbeta CDR3 sequencing was carried out on 120 to 150 peripheral blood samples, which came from fewer than 50 ophthalmopathy, around 75 hyperthyroidism and around 17 progressor patients. Here is what the overall study found, with its caveats: In validation, the model predicted progression to ophthalmopathy with 65% to 71% sensitivity and 72.22% specificity, a median of 6.5 months before onset. Sample size was not statistically predetermined, and blinding of investigators to group allocation was not performed. In cross-validation, a model built on a 13 V-J signature told ophthalmopathy apart from stable hyperthyroidism with under 90% sensitivity and roughly 81% specificity, and in testing the same model reached 80%/75%. Most expanded thyroid clonotypes (frequency above 0.001) were also detected in blood, suggesting blood repertoires may reflect thyroid immune responses.

CDR1 and CDR2 (SGHAT, FQNNGV) derive from the germline V gene. The junction carries 15 bases between V and J, which are trimmed by 5 bases and 2 bases respectively. The CDR3 covers 15 residues, taking in both the cysteine and the phenylalanine. Only the CDR3 portion is preserved as DNA: 45 bases, with reading frame beginning at the first base. Amplification of TCR beta CDR3 regions was carried out from RNA transcripts. The TCR CDR3 was subjected to a first round of RT-PCR using the HTBI primer set and the Qiagen OneStep RT-PCR kit. Libraries were constructed in a second round of multiplex PCR, after which size selection and purification were performed. Paired-end sequencing of the libraries was performed with 100 bp reads on an Illumina HiSeq2000. As for the authors' bioinformatics: SOAPnuke was used to process the raw data, throwing out any read that contained adapters or uncalled bases, had a mean Phred below 15, or lacked an exact constant-primer or identifier match. High-quality paired reads were merged with COPE v1.2.5, and unique nucleotide sequences were defined as clonotypes. MiTCR v1.1 was used to align clonotypes to the IMGT TRBV, TRBD and TRBJ reference segments. The analysis included only V-J combinations with a frequency above 0.0001, which together covered over 98% of the repertoires. A TCS score was defined as the ratio between F50 (clonal expansion) and ExV (chaos), using BLOSUM62-based TCRdist between CDR3 peptides within each V-J. Welch's t-statistics and random forest reduced just over 500 V-J features to 10 to 15, which were used in a naive Bayes classifier (R e1071). Using fastp trimming at Q25 and MiXCR clonotype assembly, TCRdb reanalyzed the public sequencing data and kept in-frame beta chains. When rows share a CDR3 protein, they turn into one entry using the most common DNA and genes. For this entry, the V and J calls and clone size follow TCRdb and not the study's own pipeline. Within this sample are roughly 380,000 distinct CDR3 sequences, with 11% to 15% of them counted one time only. The top ten hold roughly 9.6% of the sample.

As for this clonotype: The specificity of this receptor is unknown. One base away lies a much larger clone, so this may be a sequencing read error.

A patient counted as having stable Graves' hyperthyroidism if no progression to ophthalmopathy occurred over 18 months of follow-up. Hyperthyroidism patients were newly diagnosed, with disease duration under 2 months, and aged 18 to 65 years. Exclusion was applied to patients with uncontrolled infections, other autoimmune diseases, pregnancy or lactation. Diagnoses were established on the basis of clinical symptoms, serum thyroxine and TRAb, thyroid ultrasound, and orbital computed tomography. Ficoll-Paque density gradient centrifugation was used to isolate PBMCs from 10 ml of fresh peripheral blood. Total RNA was extracted using Trizol reagent, and RNA quality was assessed on an Agilent 2100 Bioanalyzer.

The TCR originated in a woman aged 55-75 years with Graves' hyperthyroidism. Recombination connected TRBV11-2 to TRBJ1-2; D gene: possibly TRBD1, on 6 matching bases. The sample comprised blood. The CDR3 amino acid sequence is: CASSRQGTTNYGYTF. The DNA is as follows: TGTGCCAGCAGCCGTCAAGGGACAACAAACTATGGCTACACCTTC.